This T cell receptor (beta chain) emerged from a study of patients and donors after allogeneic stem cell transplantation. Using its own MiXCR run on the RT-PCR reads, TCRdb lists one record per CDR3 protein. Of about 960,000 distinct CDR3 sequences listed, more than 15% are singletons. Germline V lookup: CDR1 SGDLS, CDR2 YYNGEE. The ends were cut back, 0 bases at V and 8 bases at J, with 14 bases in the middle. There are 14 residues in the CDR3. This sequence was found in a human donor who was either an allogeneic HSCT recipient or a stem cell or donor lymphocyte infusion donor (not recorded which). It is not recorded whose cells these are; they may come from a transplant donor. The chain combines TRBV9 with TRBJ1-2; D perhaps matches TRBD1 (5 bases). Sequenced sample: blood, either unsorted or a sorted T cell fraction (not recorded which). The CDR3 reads CASSVDGRVLGYTF. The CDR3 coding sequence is TGTGCCAGCAGCGTAGACGGCAGGGTACTGGGCTACACCTTC.